This TCR beta chain comes out of a study of blood T cell repertoires in COVID-19. The wider study: The samples span acute and convalescent COVID-19 from the United States, Italy and Spain. Sample material is recorded as cDNA or gDNA derived from T cells, B-cell-depleted T cells, or PBMCs.

V dropped 2 bases and J dropped 4 bases, with 8 bases sitting between them. Looked up from germline, CDR1 is SGHTA and CDR2 is FQGNSA. This CDR3 has 14 residues. Profiled with immunoSEQ multiplex PCR; TCRdb holds only in-frame clones, not every one. The profile covers about 400,000 clones, with approximately 90% appearing a single time and 1.4% taken by the ten largest. What was sequenced was peripheral blood. The sequence came from a woman aged 25 to 39 with active or convalescent COVID-19. The V call is TRBV7-2, the J call TRBJ1-4; no clear D gene. The CDR3 DNA sequence: TGTGCCAGCAGCTTAAGACATGGTAATGAAAAACTGTTTTTT. Translation gives CASSLRHGNEKLFF.